This entry describes one T cell receptor (beta chain). The CDR3 has 17 amino acids. From germline, CDR1 is MDHEN and CDR2 SYDVKM. V lost 4 bases, J lost 2 bases, and 13 bases stayed unmatched. This record belongs to a study of OX40 agonist ivuxolimab in advanced cancers. Study background: Given to patients was ivuxolimab, an agonistic anti-OX40 (CD134) antibody.

The protocol was immunoSEQ multiplex PCR, while the TCRdb copy is restricted to in-frame clones and leaves out a portion. The table shows around 100,000 clones, with roughly 95% occurring only once. The source is an adult with an advanced solid tumor such as melanoma, head and neck, liver or kidney cancer. This rearrangement joins TRBV28 to TRBJ2-5, with TRBD2 identical over 7 bases. Sequences were derived from CD4+ or CD8+ T cells sorted from blood, sampled in a trial of the OX40 agonist ivuxolimab. In DNA, the CDR3 is TGTGCCAGCAGTTCATCCTATGATGCGGGAGTACAAGAGACCCAGTACTTC. Translation gives CASSSSYDAGVQETQYF.